Following are 28 T cell receptor beta chains from one sample sequenced in a study of T cells expressing NK-cell markers. TCRdb derives one entry per CDR3 protein from the 5' RACE reads, leaving out DNA. The sample's table shows a few hundred thousand distinct CDR3 sequences. The specimen was blood T cells: a sorted CD56 or NKG2C T cell subset, CD4+ or CD8+ T cells, or bulk PBMC T cells (not recorded which). Receptors originate from a man aged 18-75 years in good health.

The chain recombines TRBV5-1 with TRBJ2-1; TCRdb outputs TRBD2, but without DNA this stays unchecked. This CDR3 region has 18 residues. Germline values: CDR1 SGHRS, CDR2 YFSETQ. The CDR3 reads CASSLEGSGGGRYNEQFF. Variable domain in full (rest from reference TRBV5-1 and TRBJ2-1): KAGVTQTPRYLIKTRGQQVTLSCSPISGHRSVSWYQQTPGQGLQFLFEYFSETQRNKGNFPGRFSGRQFSNSRSEMNVSTLELGDSALYLCASSLEGSGGGRYNEQFFGPGTRLTVL.

The chain carries TRBV5-6 and TRBJ2-2. The CDR3 contains 16 residues. The germline gives CDR1 SGHDT, CDR2 YYEEEE. Here the CDR3 reads CASTQSGRVAGELFFF.

The CDR3 here is CASSLTRSGGTQETQYF. The chain links TRBV5-1 to TRBJ2-5; the D gene TCRdb calls, TRBD2, cannot be checked with no DNA. Germline V gives CDR1 SGHRS, CDR2 YFSETQ. The CDR3 runs 17 residues.

The chain couples TRBV5-6 to TRBJ2-5; the D call of TRBD2 rests on TCRdb alone, since no DNA is present to check it. Germline CDR1 SGHDT, CDR2 YYEEEE. The CDR3 spans 13 residues. The CDR3 region is CASFGGAKETQYF. The full variable domain, rest sourced from reference TRBV5-6 and TRBJ2-5, is DAGVTQSPTHLIKTRGQQVTLRCSPKSGHDTVSWYQQALGQGPQFIFQYYEEEERQRGNFPDRFSGHQFPNYSSELNVNALLLGDSALYLCASFGGAKETQYFGPGTRLLVL.

The chain links TRBV20-1 to TRBJ2-7; TCRdb designates TRBD2, a call that cannot be tested without DNA. Looked up from germline, CDR1 is DFQATT and CDR2 is SNEGSKA (reference sequence). This CDR3 comprises 15 residues. CDR3 loop: CSAARPGLAGYEQYF.

The rearrangement links TRBV7-9 to TRBJ2-1; the TCRdb D gene call, TRBD2, has no DNA to confirm it. The germline CDR1 and CDR2 sequences are SEHNR and FQNEAQ (reference sequence). CDR3 length: 16 residues. The CDR3 region is CASSLAQPGLGNEQFF. Variable domain in full (rest from reference TRBV7-9 and TRBJ2-1): DTGVSQNPRHKITKRGQNVTFRCDPISEHNRLYWYRQTLGQGPEFLTYFQNEAQLEKSRLLSDRFSAERPKGSFSTLEIQRTEQGDSAMYLCASSLAQPGLGNEQFFGPGTRLTVL.

The CDR3 loop is CAISAGQGLKTNQPQHF. This chain connects TRBV10-3 to TRBJ1-5; TCRdb returns TRBD1, unconfirmable since there is no DNA. The germline V gene encodes CDR1 ENHRY and CDR2 SYGVKD. The CDR3 loop spans 17 amino acids.

V is TRBV5-1 and J is TRBJ1-4; TCRdb calls TRBD1, which cannot be checked without DNA. CDR1 and CDR2 (germline): SGHRS, YFSETQ. CDR3 length: 15 residues. CDR3 region: CASSLAVGGNEKLFF.

This chain joins TRBV6-1 and TRBJ2-7; as DNA is missing, the TRBD2 call by TCRdb cannot be tested. Germline CDR1 reads MNHNS; CDR2 reads SASEGT. This CDR3 is built from 14 residues. The CDR3 protein is CASSIYGTQDEQYF.

The chain recombines TRBV25-1 with TRBJ2-7. The V gene's germline CDR1 is MGHDK and CDR2 SYGVNS. This CDR3 spans 12 amino acids. The CDR3 region is CASSELGFEQYF.

V is TRBV5-1 and J is TRBJ2-1; TCRdb lists TRBD1, though no DNA is available to test this call. Germline CDR1 reads SGHRS; CDR2 reads YFSETQ. This CDR3 is 17 amino acids long. The CDR3 is CASSLRDRLSPYNEQFF. Full variable domain (remainder filled in from reference TRBV5-1 and TRBJ2-1): KAGVTQTPRYLIKTRGQQVTLSCSPISGHRSVSWYQQTPGQGLQFLFEYFSETQRNKGNFPGRFSGRQFSNSRSEMNVSTLELGDSALYLCASSLRDRLSPYNEQFFGPGTRLTVL.

The chain couples TRBV20-1 to TRBJ2-5. CDR3 length equals 11 residues. The germline V gene encodes CDR1 DFQATT and CDR2 SNEGSKA (reference sequence). CDR3: CSARQGETQYF.

V and J are TRBV3-1 and TRBJ1-1; as DNA is missing, the TRBD1 call by TCRdb cannot be tested. CDR3 length equals 14 residues. Germline CDR1 and CDR2: LGHDT and YNNKEL (reference sequence). The CDR3 sequence is CASSQDFRGRRAFF.

The chain couples TRBV14 to TRBJ2-3; TCRdb outputs TRBD1, but without DNA this stays unchecked. From germline, CDR1 is SGHDN and CDR2 FVKESK. The CDR3 is made up of 16 amino acids. The CDR3 protein is CASSLLRGSATDTQYF.

The genes are TRBV5-1 and TRBJ2-3; there is no DNA to check the TCRdb D call of TRBD1. This CDR3 spans 17 amino acids. Germline CDR1 is SGHRS and CDR2 is YFSETQ. The CDR3 here is CASSFRTGRSWTDTQYF.

The V and J genes are TRBV10-2 and TRBJ2-3; the TRBD2 assignment by TCRdb is unverifiable without DNA. The germline V gene has CDR1 WSHSY and CDR2 SAAADI. This CDR3 is built from 14 residues. CDR3 residues: CASSELRGTDTQYF.

The chain joins TRBV9 to TRBJ2-1; there is no DNA to check the TCRdb D call of TRBD2. This CDR3 region has 19 residues. Per germline, CDR1 SGDLS and CDR2 YYNGEE. The CDR3 here is CASSVDTAGGRNSYNEQFF.

This rearrangement joins TRBV28 to TRBJ2-3. CDR1 and CDR2 (germline): MDHEN, SYDVKM. The length of the CDR3 is 13 residues. CDR3 loop: CASSLHYTDTQYF. The whole variable domain, remainder taken from reference TRBV28 and TRBJ2-3, is DVKVTQSSRYLVKRTGEKVFLECVQDMDHENMFWYRQDPGLGLRLIYFSYDVKMKEKGDIPEGYSVSREKKERFSLILESASTNQTSMYLCASSLHYTDTQYFGPGTRLTVL.

V gene TRBV7-2 combines with J gene TRBJ1-1; TCRdb outputs TRBD1, but without DNA this stays unchecked. The CDR3 totals 16 residues. Germline loops: CDR1 SGHTA, CDR2 FQGNSA. The CDR3 sequence is CASSLSGGTGGVEAFF.

J is TRBJ2-7 and V is TRBV19; the TRBD1 assignment by TCRdb is unverifiable without DNA. CDR1 is LNHDA and CDR2 is SQIVND in the germline V gene (reference sequence). The CDR3 runs to 13 residues. The CDR3 reads CASSIGRDHEQYF. The full variable domain, completed using reference TRBV19 and TRBJ2-7, is DGGITQSPKYLFRKEGQNVTLSCEQNLNHDAMYWYRQDPGQGLRLIYYSQIVNDFQKGDIAEGYSVSREKKESFPLTVTSAQKNPTAFYLCASSIGRDHEQYFGPGTRLTVT.

This chain links TRBV7-6 with TRBJ1-1. Germline CDR1 and CDR2: SGHVS and FNYEAQ. This CDR3 has 13 residues. The CDR3 loop is CASSRRTNTEAFF.

The chain's CDR3 is CATSDSRKQETQYF. The rearrangement links TRBV24-1 to TRBJ2-5. CDR1 is KGHDR and CDR2 is SFDVKD in the germline V gene. The CDR3 runs to 14 residues.

The chain couples TRBV9 to TRBJ2-3; the TCRdb call, TRBD1, lacks DNA for checking. The CDR3 has 12 residues. Germline V gene lookup returns CDR1 SGDLS and CDR2 YYNGEE. The CDR3 protein is CASSLPPNTQYF.

The chain couples TRBV2 to TRBJ1-2; absent DNA, TCRdb's TRBD1 call cannot be checked. Germline CDR1 and CDR2: SNHLY and FYNNEI. The CDR3 has 13 amino acids. The CDR3 spells CASILDRTNGYTF.

The V and J genes are TRBV19 and TRBJ2-6. The CDR3 extends over 15 amino acids. Germline CDR1 and CDR2: LNHDA and SQIVND (reference sequence). The CDR3 here is CASSKDRSGANVLTF.

This sequence joins TRBV4-2 and TRBJ2-5. CDR1 and CDR2 (germline): LGHNA, YNFKEQ. The CDR3 has 15 amino acids. CDR3 loop: CASSQSAANKETQYF.

This chain joins TRBV14 and TRBJ2-1; the TCRdb call, TRBD2, lacks DNA for checking. The CDR3 has 16 residues. The V gene's germline CDR1 is SGHDN and CDR2 FVKESK. The CDR3 spells CASSHLGGGGNNEQFF. The full variable domain, completed using reference TRBV14 and TRBJ2-1, is EAGVTQFPSHSVIEKGQTVTLRCDPISGHDNLYWYRRVMGKEIKFLLHFVKESKQDESGMPNNRFLAERTGGTYSTLKVQPAELEDSGVYFCASSHLGGGGNNEQFFGPGTRLTVL.

The chain is built from TRBV6-2 or TRBV6-3 and TRBJ2-7. This CDR3 has 13 amino acids. CDR1 and CDR2 from the germline V gene are MNHEY and SVGEGT. The CDR3: CASRLDEIYEQYF.